The 9 T cell receptor beta chains given below trace back to one sample, sequenced in a study of OX40 agonist ivuxolimab in advanced cancers. Some clones are missing from TCRdb's copy, which holds only in-frame ones; the method was immunoSEQ multiplex PCR. The top ten hold 10% to 15% of the sample, which has about 55,000 clones, around 86% seen once. The sample was CD4+ or CD8+ T cells sorted from blood, taken in a trial of the OX40 agonist ivuxolimab. These receptors came from an adult with an advanced solid tumor such as melanoma, head and neck, liver or kidney cancer.

The gene calls are TRBV5-5 and TRBJ1-1; the D is unclear. Per the germline V gene, CDR1 is SGHKS and CDR2 is YYEKEE (reference sequence). This CDR3 is built from 13 residues. V was clipped by 2 bases and J by 8 bases, with 13 bases between them. The CDR3 DNA reads as TGTGCCAGCAGCTTAGACATTCGCCTGGAAGCTTTCTTT. Encoded protein: CASSLDIRLEAFF.

V gene TRBV13 combines with J gene TRBJ2-3, with 8 bases aligning to TRBD2. This CDR3 spans 13 amino acids. V lost 5 bases, J lost 6 bases, and 4 bases stayed unmatched. Germline V CDR1 and CDR2: PRHDT, FYEKMQ (reference sequence). CDR3 protein: CASSTTGGDTQYF. In DNA form, the CDR3 reads TGTGCCAGCAGCACAACGGGGGGGGATACGCAGTATTTT.

The genes are TRBV7-8 and TRBJ2-1, with TRBD2 as a possible D gene (6 bases). Germline CDR1 is SGHVS and CDR2 is FQNEAQ. This CDR3 has 15 residues. Trimming removed 1 base from V and 4 bases from J, with 11 bases in between. The CDR3 coding sequence is TGTGCCAGCAGCTTAGGTCTAGGAGGGTACAATGAGCAGTTCTTC. The encoded protein is CASSLGLGGYNEQFF.

This sequence joins TRBV4-3 and TRBJ1-6, with D possibly being TRBD1 (6 bases). This CDR3 is built from 16 residues. Germline CDR1 reads LGHNA; CDR2 reads YSLEER. Trimming cost V 0 bases and J 8 bases, with 14 bases left between them. CDR3 amino acids: CASSQDRGQYDSPLHF. DNA of the CDR3: TGCGCCAGCAGCCAAGACCGAGGACAGTACGATTCACCCCTCCACTTT.

The chain combines TRBV6-5 with TRBJ2-2; 7 bases agree with TRBD1. J lost 2 bases, V lost 9 bases, and 3 bases had no gene match. CDR1 and CDR2 from the germline V gene are MNHEY and SVGAGI. The length of the CDR3 is 13 residues. Here the CDR3 reads CASGTDNTGELFF. The CDR3, as DNA: TGTGCCAGTGGGACAGACAACACCGGGGAGCTGTTTTTT.

The rearrangement uses TRBV6-6 and TRBJ1-1; 9 nucleotides match TRBD1. CDR1 is MNHNY, CDR2 SVGAGI, per germline (reference sequence). This CDR3 is built from 12 residues. V was clipped by 2 bases and J by 11 bases; unmatched bases: 3. CDR3 nucleotides: TGTGCCAGCAGTTACCTAGGGACAGGGGCTTTCTTT. It specifies CASSYLGTGAFF.

This chain connects TRBV5-4 to TRBJ2-7; D unclear. This CDR3 is built from 14 residues. Germline lookup yields CDR1 SGHNT and CDR2 YYREEE (reference sequence). Trimming pared 4 bases from V and 2 bases from J, leaving 13 bases between. CDR3 nucleotides: TGTGCCAGCAGCCCAGCCTTAGACCCCTACGAGCAGTACTTC. Encoded protein: CASSPALDPYEQYF.

The chain uses TRBV5-6 and TRBJ2-3, with a weak D call TRBD2 (7 bases). V was pared by 6 bases and J by 3 bases, with 17 bases between. Looked up from germline, CDR1 is SGHDT and CDR2 is YYEEEE. The CDR3 sequence is 15 residues long. The CDR3 bases are TGTGCCAGCATCATAATAGGGGGGGCAACAGATACGCAGTATTTT. The encoded protein is CASIIIGGATDTQYF.

The chain couples TRBV19 to TRBJ2-7, with 12 bases identical to TRBD1. The length of the CDR3 is 14 residues. Trimming removed 6 bases from V and 7 bases from J; junction bases left unmatched: 7. The germline CDR1 and CDR2 sequences are LNHDA and SQIVND (reference sequence). This CDR3 reads CASRAGQGAREQYF. CDR3 coding DNA: TGTGCCAGTAGGGCGGGACAGGGGGCTCGGGAGCAGTACTTC.